This passage covers 27 T cell receptor beta chains from one sample sequenced in a study of vaccination effects on CD4 cells after COVID-19. These TCRs are of unknown antigen specificity. The method was immunoSEQ multiplex PCR; TCRdb's version includes in-frame clones alone and lacks a portion of them. The repertoire consists of 17,000 or so clones, with about four fifths occurring once and the leading ten covering 20% to 25%. In the ViraFEST assay, antigen-specific CD4+ clonotypes were identified by expansion after peptide-pool stimulation. Cultured cells yielded isolated CD4+ T cells after approximately nine days. Their SARS-CoV-2 infection, verified by PCR, occurred between March and December 2020. Participants were vaccinated with two doses of either the BNT162b2 or mRNA-1273 vaccine. This material consisted of CD4+ T cells from PBMCs cultured with SARS-CoV-2 spike peptides, taken after COVID-19 vaccination. These TCRs come from a human donor who had a prior SARS-CoV-2 infection.

CDR3 DNA: TGCGCCAGCAGGGGGACAGGCGGTAATGAAAAACTGTTTTTT. It specifies CASRGTGGNEKLFF. The chain carries TRBV5-1 and TRBJ1-4; 8 nucleotides line up with TRBD1. CDR3 size: 14 residues. The germline V gene encodes CDR1 SGHRS and CDR2 YFSETQ. The V and J ends lost 5 bases and 4 bases, in that order; junction bases with no gene match: 4.

This chain uses TRBV2 with TRBJ1-1; TRBD1 agrees at 9 bases. CDR3 length equals 14 residues. The germline V gene encodes CDR1 SNHLY and CDR2 FYNNEI. The V and J ends lost 6 bases and 6 bases, in that order; junction bases with no gene match: 8. This chain's CDR3 is CASRPGQGGSEAFF. The CDR3 DNA is TGTGCCAGCAGACCGGGACAGGGTGGCTCTGAAGCTTTCTTT.

This chain connects TRBV24-1 to TRBJ2-1; TRBD2 agrees at 9 bases. The CDR3 is made up of 15 amino acids. The germline gives CDR1 KGHDR, CDR2 SFDVKD. The ends lost 5 bases at V and 8 bases at J; junction bases unmatched: 9. Here the CDR3 DNA reads TGTGCCACCAGTGGAGGCGGGAGGGCCTCTTATGAGCAGTTCTTC. Protein: CATSGGGRASYEQFF.

The chain uses TRBV11-2 and TRBJ2-1, with TRBD2 matching over 13 bases. Germline trimming cut 6 bases from V and 0 bases from J; bases unmatched to any gene: 5. The CDR3 covers 17 residues. CDR1 and CDR2 from the germline V gene are SGHAT and FQNNGV. DNA of the CDR3: TGTGCCAGCAGTGCGGGACTAGCGGGGATCTCCTACAATGAGCAGTTCTTC. Translating it yields CASSAGLAGISYNEQFF.

For this clone: One junction end does not reproduce the germline sequence, and a read error may be involved. This rearrangement joins TRBV7-7 to TRBJ2-2; 9 bases fit TRBD2. The CDR3 is 15 amino acids. CDR1 and CDR2 from the germline V gene are SSHAT and FNYEAQ (reference sequence). The CDR3 protein is CASSLGLAGTGELFF. The CDR3 nucleotides are TGTGCTAGCAGCTTAGGGCTAGCGGGGACCGGGGAGCTGTTTTTT.

The V gene is TRBV5-1, the J gene TRBJ2-3; D may be TRBD1 (5 bases). The V end lost 4 bases, the J end lost 6 bases, and 6 bases lay between the germline ends. This CDR3 is built from 11 residues. Germline CDR1 reads SGHRS; CDR2 reads YFSETQ. Here the CDR3 DNA reads TGCGCCAGCAGCGGGGCCGATACGCAGTATTTT. It encodes CASSGADTQYF.

The rearrangement joins TRBV7-3 to TRBJ1-5; D gene unclear. CDR1 SGHTA and CDR2 FQGTGA come from the germline V gene. Trimming removed 0 bases from V and 3 bases from J, with 9 bases in between. This CDR3 region has 15 residues. In nucleotides, the CDR3 is TGTGCCAGCAGCTTAACGTTCCCGGCCAATCAGCCCCAGCATTTT. Translation gives CASSLTFPANQPQHF.

This clone was recorded once. This chain uses TRBV29-1 with TRBJ2-1; possibly TRBD1 for D (5 bases). The CDR3 contains 13 residues. The germline CDR1 and CDR2 sequences are SQVTM and ANQGSEA. V gave up 4 bases and J gave up 1 base, with 8 bases separating them. In DNA form, the CDR3 reads TGCAGCGTTGCGACAGAATCCTACAATGAGCAGTTCTTC. It specifies CSVATESYNEQFF.

V usage is TRBV3-1 (or the pseudogene TRBV3-2) and J usage is TRBJ2-3; D is uncertain. This CDR3 has 15 amino acids. Germline values: CDR1 LGHDT, CDR2 YNNKEL (reference sequence). Trimming pared 0 bases from V and 4 bases from J, leaving 11 bases between. The DNA for the CDR3 is TGTGCCAGCAGCCAAGAGCTAGTAGTGGCAGATACGCAGTATTTT. Its translation is CASSQELVVADTQYF.

This clone was recorded a few times. The chain recombines TRBV6-5 with TRBJ2-3, with 7 bases lining up with TRBD1. The V and J ends lost 4 bases and 2 bases, in that order; junction bases with no gene match: 6. The CDR3 has 15 residues. Germline CDR1 and CDR2: MNHEY and SVGAGI. The CDR3 spells CASSSLGQVTDTQYF. CDR3 nucleotides: TGTGCCAGCAGTTCCCTAGGACAGGTCACAGATACGCAGTATTTT.

This chain links TRBV7-8 with TRBJ2-7; TRBD1 aligns across 7 bases. This CDR3 has 13 amino acids. Germline V CDR1 and CDR2: SGHVS, FQNEAQ. After removal of 5 bases from V and 3 bases from J, the junction contained 4 bases not matched to a gene. CDR3 in amino acids: CASSPRTGYEQYF. CDR3 DNA: TGTGCCAGCAGCCCGAGGACAGGCTACGAGCAGTACTTC.

This clone was detected once. The V and J genes are TRBV30 and TRBJ1-1, with TRBD1 matching 9 bases. Germline-derived CDR1 and CDR2 are GTSNPN and SVGIG (reference sequence). With 2 bases clipped from V and 5 bases from J, the junction kept 6 bases outside the gene matches. This CDR3 has 14 amino acids. CDR3 bases: TGTGCCTGGAGTCGGACAGGGGTTGGGACTGAAGCTTTCTTT. This encodes CAWSRTGVGTEAFF.

The V gene is TRBV19, the J gene TRBJ1-1; perhaps TRBD1 as D (5 bases). CDR1 and CDR2 (germline): LNHDA, SQIVND (reference sequence). The CDR3 sequence is 13 residues long. V shed 5 bases and J shed 5 bases, with 12 bases lying between them. The CDR3 here is CASSVREETEAFF. As DNA, the CDR3 is TGTGCCAGTAGTGTCAGGGAAGAAACTGAAGCTTTCTTT.

The V gene is TRBV11-1, the J gene TRBJ2-1; no clear D gene. The germline gives CDR1 SGHAT, CDR2 FQDESV (reference sequence). Trimming shortened V by 5 bases and J by 0 bases, and 5 bases separated the two germline ends. The CDR3 spans 13 residues. This chain's CDR3 is CASSTRSYNEQFF. CDR3 nucleotides: TGTGCCAGCAGCACCCGCTCCTACAATGAGCAGTTCTTC.

The V and J genes are TRBV18 and TRBJ1-1; no clear D. Trimming pared 5 bases from V and 1 base from J, leaving 11 bases between. Germline lookup yields CDR1 KGHSH and CDR2 LQKENI. CDR3 length: 14 amino acids. CDR3 sequence (DNA): TGTGCCAGCTCAGATTGGACTGAGAACACTGAAGCTTTCTTT. Translating gives CASSDWTENTEAFF.

CDR3 loop: CAISESKEETQYF. The CDR3 DNA reads TGTGCCATCAGTGAGTCCAAGGAAGAGACCCAGTACTTC. This chain links TRBV10-3 with TRBJ2-5, with D unclear. Per the germline V gene, CDR1 is ENHRY and CDR2 is SYGVKD. V lost 0 bases, J lost 3 bases, and 5 bases lay in between. The CDR3 contains 13 residues.

This clone was seen a few times. This rearrangement joins TRBV6-5 to TRBJ2-1; 7 bases are shared with TRBD1. The CDR3 is made up of 14 amino acids. V shed 2 bases, J shed 9 bases, and the junction held 7 bases outside the gene matches. The germline gives CDR1 MNHEY, CDR2 SVGAGI. CDR3 coding DNA: TGTGCCAGCAGTTACACCGACAGGGAGAGTGAGCAGTTCTTC. Protein product: CASSYTDRESEQFF.

The V and J genes are TRBV5-1 and TRBJ2-7; 8 positions match TRBD1. Losses at the gene ends were 4 bases for V and 2 bases for J; bases not matched to a gene: 8. This CDR3 has 15 residues. CDR1 SGHRS and CDR2 YFSETQ come from the germline V gene. CDR3 residues: CASSGPGQDAYEQYF. The CDR3 region has the DNA TGCGCCAGCAGCGGCCCGGGACAGGATGCCTACGAGCAGTACTTC.

The gene calls are TRBV7-9 and TRBJ2-1; 12 nucleotides line up with TRBD2. This CDR3 comprises 14 residues. The V and J ends lost 6 bases and 9 bases, in that order; junction bases with no gene match: 6. Germline loops: CDR1 SEHNR, CDR2 FQNEAQ (reference sequence). CDR3 DNA: TGTGCCAGCAGGGGTCTAGCGGGAGGGCGTGAGCAGTTCTTC. Translated, it gives CASRGLAGGREQFF. The variable domain in full, completed from reference TRBV7-9 and TRBJ2-1, reads DTGVSQNPRHKITKRGQNVTFRCDPISEHNRLYWYRQTLGQGPEFLTYFQNEAQLEKSRLLSDRFSAERPKGSFSTLEIQRTEQGDSAMYLCASRGLAGGREQFFGPGTRLTVL.

This clone was detected only a few times. The chain links TRBV5-6 to TRBJ2-1; 7 bases are shared with TRBD2. The germline V gene has CDR1 SGHDT and CDR2 YYEEEE. V lost 4 bases to trimming and J lost 8 bases; unmatched junction nucleotides: 9. CDR3 length equals 14 residues. The CDR3 nucleotides read TGTGCCAGCAGCCCTGGGCCCCGGGGGGATGAGCAGTTCTTC. It yields the protein CASSPGPRGDEQFF.

This clone was detected only a few times. V gene TRBV5-8 combines with J gene TRBJ2-3, with D maybe TRBD1 (6 bases). The germline CDR1 and CDR2 sequences are SGHTS and YDEGEE. The germline V and J ends were trimmed by 4 bases and 6 bases, with 18 bases remaining between them. The CDR3 totals 15 residues. The CDR3 spells CASSPGTLPPDTQYF. The CDR3, as DNA: TGTGCCAGCAGCCCCGGGACACTACCCCCTGATACGCAGTATTTT.

The chain employs TRBV18 and TRBJ1-2; no firm D call. Germline CDR1 reads KGHSH; CDR2 reads LQKENI. This CDR3 has 14 amino acids. The ends were cut back, 3 bases at V and 8 bases at J, with 16 bases in the middle. The CDR3 bases are TGTGCCAGCTCACCGCTATCGGACGGCGCCGGCTACACCTTC. Protein product: CASSPLSDGAGYTF.

The V gene is TRBV18, the J gene TRBJ2-7; 8 nucleotides match TRBD2. Trimming removed 4 bases from V and 4 bases from J; junction bases left unmatched: 6. Germline values: CDR1 KGHSH, CDR2 LQKENI. The CDR3 has 14 amino acids. The CDR3 DNA reads TGTGCCAGCTCACGGGAGCGGGGGCCGTACGAGCAGTACTTC. It encodes CASSRERGPYEQYF.

The V and J genes are TRBV6-1 and TRBJ2-5; 9 nucleotides match TRBD2. The V gene end was trimmed by 3 bases and the J gene end by 6 bases; junction bases not matched to a gene: 8. The CDR3 spans 15 residues. The V gene's germline CDR1 is MNHNS and CDR2 SASEGT. The CDR3 sequence is CASSDAIAGAKTQYF. CDR3 DNA: TGTGCCAGCAGTGACGCGATAGCGGGAGCGAAGACCCAGTACTTC.

The chain combines TRBV3-1 (or the pseudogene TRBV3-2) with TRBJ2-3; possible D gene TRBD1, 5 bases. V lost 4 bases and J lost 2, with 7 bases in between. Germline CDR1 and CDR2: LGHDT and YNNKEL (reference sequence). The CDR3 has 13 residues. The CDR3 nucleotides are TGTGCCAGCAGCCGGGGCCACACAGATACGCAGTATTTT. Translating gives CASSRGHTDTQYF.

About this clone itself: One end of the junction does not line up with germline, which may come from a read error. DNA of the CDR3: TGTGCCAGCAGCGTACAGGGGAACTCTGGCTACACCTTC. It specifies CASSVQGNSGYTF. The chain uses TRBV7-2 and TRBJ1-2; 7 nucleotides align to TRBD1. The CDR3 spans 13 residues. Germline loops: CDR1 SGHTA, CDR2 FQGNSA.

This clone is judged medium-sized. The V gene is TRBV12-3 or TRBV12-4, the J gene TRBJ1-2; 7 bases line up with TRBD1. This CDR3 region has 13 residues. V dropped 7 bases and J dropped 7; count of bases not matched to a gene: 9. CDR3 sequence: CASIRRAGGGYTF. The DNA of the CDR3 is TGTGCCAGCATTCGGCGGGCAGGGGGTGGCTACACCTTC.